Following are 12 T cell receptor beta chains from one sample sequenced in a study of shared clonotypes between healthy human individuals (dated by TCRdb to between 2020 and 2021). The library was produced with the immunoSEQ multiplex PCR assay. TCRdb holds this immuneACCESS table with in-frame rearrangements only. Some clones are missing; in checked studies, unresolved V genes explain under half, and the rest has no known cause. Here the sample has about 2.3 million clones; 92% occur a single time. In total, the top ten clones hold 0.3% to 0.4% of the sample. The sequenced sample consisted of naive CD4+ T cells from PBMCs. The sample's cell subset or site label is to be understood as: CD45RA+ positively selected. The receptors were sampled from a man aged 18 to 29 in good health. Some clones in this sample may be carry-over from other donors' samples.

The genes are TRBV7-2 and TRBJ2-5, with a possible D match to TRBD1 (5 bases). The closer fit of TRBJ2-7 to the DNA end suggests the J call may be wrong. Germline values: CDR1 SGHTA, CDR2 FQGNSA. The CDR3 length is 14 residues. The CDR3 protein is CASRWTPYTYEQYF. The CDR3 DNA follows: TGTGCCAGCAGATGGACACCTTACACCTACGAGCAGTACTTC.

The J gene is TRBJ1-1, the V gene TRBV7-9, with 8 positions matching TRBD1. The length of the CDR3 is 16 residues. With V trimmed by 8 bases and J by 0 bases, 11 bases remained unmatched. The germline V gene encodes CDR1 SEHNR and CDR2 FQNEAQ (reference sequence). CDR3 sequence reads: CASVGQETFMNTEAFF. The CDR3 DNA is TGTGCCAGCGTGGGACAGGAGACTTTCATGAACACTGAAGCTTTCTTT.

The rearrangement joins TRBV14 to TRBJ2-5, with D possibly called TRBD1 or TRBD2 (6 bases each). This CDR3 comprises 14 residues. Germline assignment: CDR1 SGHDN and CDR2 FVKESK. The V end was cut by 2 bases, the J end by 4 bases, with 11 bases between. The CDR3 region is CASSQISGAETQYF. The DNA of the CDR3 is TGTGCCAGCAGCCAAATATCGGGGGCAGAGACCCAGTACTTC. The full variable domain, completed using reference TRBV14 and TRBJ2-5, is EAGVTQFPSHSVIEKGQTVTLRCDPISGHDNLYWYRRVMGKEIKFLLHFVKESKQDESGMPNNRFLAERTGGTYSTLKVQPAELEDSGVYFCASSQISGAETQYFGPGTRLLVL.

The rearrangement joins TRBV28 to TRBJ2-7; 9 nucleotides align to TRBD1. Trimming cost V 6 bases and J 3 bases; bases outside gene matches: 6. The CDR3 loop spans 14 amino acids. Germline CDR1 and CDR2: MDHEN and SYDVKM. Here the CDR3 DNA reads TGTGCCAGCAGGGGACAGGGCAATGGCTACGAGCAGTACTTC. Its translation is CASRGQGNGYEQYF.

The V call is TRBV7-8, the J call TRBJ2-7, with TRBD2 as a possible D gene (6 bases). Trimming took 1 base from V and 7 from J, leaving 14 bases between them. The CDR3 totals 14 residues. The germline CDR1 and CDR2 sequences are SGHVS and FQNEAQ. CDR3 DNA sequence: TGTGCCAGCAGCTTAGGGGTAAGCGGGTCGGAGCAGTACTTC. Its protein product is CASSLGVSGSEQYF.

The V call is TRBV27, the J call TRBJ2-1, with 12 bases aligning to TRBD2. The CDR3 covers 16 residues. After removal of 5 bases from V and 2 bases from J, the junction contained 4 bases not matched to a gene. Germline V gene sequence: CDR1 MNHEY, CDR2 SMNVEV (reference sequence). In DNA, the CDR3 is TGTGCCAGCAGTGCTAGCGGGAGGGGGGCCTACAATGAGCAGTTCTTC. It codes for CASSASGRGAYNEQFF.

This clone was seen just once. J is TRBJ2-6 and V is TRBV10-3; 10 nucleotides line up with TRBD1. Germline CDR1 ENHRY, CDR2 SYGVKD. Germline trimming cut 5 bases from V and 4 bases from J; bases unmatched to any gene: 14. The CDR3 runs to 19 residues. The CDR3 nucleotides are TGTGCCATCAGTAATGCGCCGGGACAGGGGTTCAGGGGGGCCAACGTCCTGACTTTC. It translates to CAISNAPGQGFRGANVLTF.

The chain recombines TRBV15 with TRBJ2-7, with D unclear. The germline CDR1 and CDR2 sequences are LNHNV and YYDKDF (reference sequence). The ends were cut back, 0 bases at V and 5 bases at J, with 14 bases in the middle. The CDR3 is 15 residues long. The DNA for the CDR3 is TGTGCCACCAGCAGAGATCGGATTGGGAACCACGAGCAGTACTTC. Protein: CATSRDRIGNHEQYF.

The CDR3 DNA sequence: TGTGCCAGCAGTTTACGTGACAGGGCTTCCTTCTTATATGGCTACACCTTC. Its translation: CASSLRDRASFLYGYTF. This chain connects TRBV28 to TRBJ1-2; TRBD1 matches 7 bases. The CDR3 consists of 17 residues. Germline V gives CDR1 MDHEN, CDR2 SYDVKM. V shed 2 bases and J 5 bases; nucleotides not matched to a gene: 14.

The chain combines TRBV2 with TRBJ2-3, with D uncertain. CDR3 length: 14 residues. Per germline, CDR1 SNHLY and CDR2 FYNNEI. With 4 bases removed from V and 3 bases from J, the gap between germline ends came to 11 bases. In DNA, the CDR3 is TGTGCCAGCAGTGGGACCAGGCATACAGATACGCAGTATTTT. Its translation: CASSGTRHTDTQYF.

This clone has just one count. This chain links TRBV28 with TRBJ2-7; D is perhaps TRBD2 (6 bases). Trimming took 3 bases from V and 10 from J, leaving 22 bases between them. The CDR3 runs 15 residues. The germline gives CDR1 MDHEN, CDR2 SYDVKM. CDR3 nucleotide sequence: TGTGCCAGCAGTTTTATTCGGCAGGGAGGTAGTCAACAGTACTTC. Residues: CASSFIRQGGSQQYF.

The rearrangement links TRBV27 to TRBJ2-1; 8 bases agree with TRBD2. Germline trimming cut 4 bases from V and 2 bases from J; bases unmatched to any gene: 7. Germline CDR1 reads MNHEY; CDR2 reads SMNVEV (reference sequence). CDR3 size: 16 residues. The DNA for the CDR3 is TGTGCCAGCAGTTCCCCGGGACTAGTTCCCTACAATGAGCAGTTCTTC. Its protein is CASSSPGLVPYNEQFF.